Following are 20 T cell receptor beta chains from one sample sequenced in a study of blood T cell repertoires in COVID-19. Sequencing used immunoSEQ multiplex PCR; TCRdb keeps in-frame clones, though not all of them. The profile shows 220,000 or so clones, about nine tenths of them singletons. The sequenced sample was peripheral blood. These receptors were taken from a man in his sixties who had recovered from COVID-19.

The rearrangement links TRBV10-3 to TRBJ2-5, with 10 positions matching TRBD2. V was clipped by 8 bases and J by 1 base; unmatched bases: 1. The CDR3 contains 13 residues. The germline gives CDR1 ENHRY, CDR2 SYGVKD. The CDR3 protein is CAIQREGQETQYF. The CDR3 DNA is TGTGCCATCCAGCGGGAGGGCCAAGAGACCCAGTACTTC.

The chain combines TRBV5-6 with TRBJ2-2, with unresolved D. Trimming shortened V by 0 bases and J by 3 bases, and 9 bases separated the two germline ends. Germline loops: CDR1 SGHDT, CDR2 YYEEEE. There are 15 residues in the CDR3. The CDR3 bases are TGTGCCAGCAGCTTGGTCAGTCCTTACACCGGGGAGCTGTTTTTT. Translation gives CASSLVSPYTGELFF.

The chain uses TRBV27 and TRBJ1-2; possible D gene TRBD1, 5 bases. The CDR3 covers 16 residues. Germline assignment: CDR1 MNHEY and CDR2 SMNVEV (reference sequence). V dropped 3 bases and J dropped 8 bases, with 22 bases sitting between them. CDR3 region: CASSFSSGTAPIGYTF. The CDR3 nucleotides are TGTGCCAGCAGTTTCTCGTCCGGGACTGCCCCGATCGGCTACACCTTC.

The gene calls are TRBV7-3 and TRBJ2-5, with 14 bases lining up with TRBD2. The V gene's germline CDR1 is SGHTA and CDR2 FQGTGA. There are 17 residues in the CDR3. V lost 1 base, J lost 2 bases, and 3 bases stayed unmatched. The chain's CDR3 is CASSLKGTSGGQETQYF. As DNA, the CDR3 is TGTGCCAGCAGCTTAAAGGGGACTAGCGGGGGACAAGAGACCCAGTACTTC. Full variable domain (missing parts from reference TRBV7-3 and TRBJ2-5): GAGVSQTPSNKVTEKGKYVELRCDPISGHTALYWYRQSLGQGPEFLIYFQGTGAADDSGLPNDRFFAVRPEGSVSTLKIQRTERGDSAVYLCASSLKGTSGGQETQYFGPGTRLLVL.

The V gene is TRBV4-1, the J gene TRBJ1-2, with TRBD1 matching 7 bases. The CDR3 covers 15 residues. Per germline, CDR1 MGHRA and CDR2 YSYEKL. Unmatched junction bases numbered 6, after V lost 3 bases and J lost 2 bases. For the CDR3, the DNA is TGCGCCAGCAGCCAGGGGAACAGGGGAAACTATGGCTACACCTTC. Its protein product is CASSQGNRGNYGYTF.

V and J are TRBV13 and TRBJ2-2; D gene uncertain. The germline CDR1 and CDR2 sequences are PRHDT and FYEKMQ (reference sequence). Deletions cut 0 bases from V and 7 bases from J, with 6 bases between. The CDR3 extends over 13 amino acids. CDR3 residues: CASSLGASGELFF. The DNA of the CDR3 is TGTGCCAGCAGCTTAGGAGCAAGCGGGGAGCTGTTTTTT.

This chain links TRBV20-1 with TRBJ2-3; D might be TRBD2 (6 bases). The germline V and J ends were trimmed by 6 bases and 10 bases, with 14 bases remaining between them. Germline CDR1 DFQATT, CDR2 SNEGSKA (reference sequence). The length of the CDR3 is 11 residues. CDR3 in DNA: TGCAGTGCCCTACACGGGGAGGCGCAGTATTTT. Translated: CSALHGEAQYF.

This chain links TRBV10-2 with TRBJ1-6, with 7 nucleotides matching TRBD1. Germline V CDR1 and CDR2: WSHSY, SAAADI. CDR3 length: 15 residues. J was trimmed by 6 bases and V by 6 bases; bases with no gene match: 8. In DNA, the CDR3 is TGCGCCAGCAGGCTGCAGGAGGGGGCTAATTCACCCCTCCACTTT. It is translated as CASRLQEGANSPLHF.

This chain joins TRBV2 and TRBJ1-1; D is possibly TRBD1 (6 bases). The CDR3 totals 13 residues. V was clipped by 6 bases and J by 4 bases, with 12 bases between them. CDR1 is SNHLY and CDR2 is FYNNEI in the germline V gene. The DNA for the CDR3 is TGTGCCAGCAGGAACAGGGTTTTCACTGAAGCTTTCTTT. Encoded protein: CASRNRVFTEAFF.

The gene calls are TRBV3-1 (or the pseudogene TRBV3-2) and TRBJ2-7; D might be TRBD2 (6 bases). Between the trimmed V and J ends, which lost 4 bases and 2 bases, there was a span of 12 bases. Germline CDR1 LGHDT, CDR2 YNNKEL (reference sequence). The CDR3 is 14 residues long. The DNA for the CDR3 is TGTGCCAGCAGCCTCCGGGGGAAAACCTACGAGCAGTACTTC. Its protein product is CASSLRGKTYEQYF.

This chain links TRBV25-1 with TRBJ1-1, with D perhaps matching TRBD1 (5 bases). The CDR3 totals 14 residues. Trimming removed 3 bases from V and 3 bases from J, with 11 bases in between. Germline V CDR1 and CDR2: MGHDK, SYGVNS. The DNA of the CDR3 is TGTGCCAGCAGTGACCAGGGAAGTGACACTGAAGCTTTCTTT. Amino acids: CASSDQGSDTEAFF.

V usage is TRBV19 and J usage is TRBJ2-7; D is undetermined. The germline CDR1 and CDR2 sequences are LNHDA and SQIVND (reference sequence). The CDR3 covers 13 residues. Trimming took 6 bases from V and 0 from J, leaving 9 bases between them. The CDR3 region is CASSQTYSYEQYF. The CDR3, as DNA: TGTGCCAGTAGCCAGACATACTCCTACGAGCAGTACTTC.

V usage is TRBV11-2 and J usage is TRBJ1-2; 7 bases map to TRBD1. V shed 5 bases and J 4 bases; nucleotides not matched to a gene: 7. CDR1 is SGHAT and CDR2 is FQNNGV in the germline V gene. CDR3 length: 14 residues. The CDR3 loop reads CASSPDRVGYGYTF. The CDR3 DNA is TGTGCCAGCAGCCCAGACAGGGTCGGCTATGGCTACACCTTC.

The chain uses TRBV6-5 and TRBJ1-1; D remains unclear. This CDR3 contains 14 residues. V dropped 2 bases and J dropped 5 bases, with 12 bases sitting between them. Germline CDR1 is MNHEY and CDR2 is SVGAGI. CDR3 nucleotide sequence: TGTGCCAGCAGTTACGGGAGGGAAGGGACTGAAGCTTTCTTT. It encodes CASSYGREGTEAFF.

As for this clone: The sample has other DNA sequences that encode this CDR3 too. The V call is TRBV6-5, the J call TRBJ2-7, with D tentatively TRBD2 (6 bases). Germline V gene data show CDR1 as MNHEY and CDR2 as SVGAGI. The germline V and J ends were trimmed by 6 bases and 2 bases, with 17 bases remaining between them. This CDR3 contains 15 residues. The CDR3 spells CASSPPPGGTYEQYF. Written as DNA, the CDR3 is TGTGCCAGCAGCCCCCCCCCTGGCGGGACCTACGAGCAGTACTTC.

The rearrangement links TRBV30 to TRBJ2-3; 7 positions match TRBD2. CDR1 is GTSNPN and CDR2 is SVGIG in the germline V gene (reference sequence). The CDR3 has 13 amino acids. Trimming cost V 4 bases and J 6 bases; bases outside gene matches: 7. CDR3 bases: TGTGCCTGGAATCGGCGGGAGCAGGATACGCAGTATTTT. It encodes CAWNRREQDTQYF.

This clone was seen only once. At the DNA level, this CDR3 is encoded by other sequences in the same sample as well. This chain links TRBV15 with TRBJ2-5, with D possibly being TRBD2 (7 bases). Germline V gene sequence: CDR1 LNHNV, CDR2 YYDKDF (reference sequence). Trimming pared 1 base from V and 5 bases from J, leaving 8 bases between. The CDR3 length is 13 residues. In DNA form, the CDR3 reads TGTGCCACCAGCAGAGGCGGGGGCGAGACCCAGTACTTC. As protein: CATSRGGGETQYF. Full variable domain (outside the CDR3, taken from reference TRBV15 and TRBJ2-5): DAMVIQNPRYQVTQFGKPVTLSCSQTLNHNVMYWYQQKSSQAPKLLFHYYDKDFNNEADTPDNFQSRRPNTSFCFLDIRSPGLGDTAMYLCATSRGGGETQYFGPGTRLLVL.

The V gene is TRBV18, the J gene TRBJ1-4; D remains ambiguous. V dropped 6 bases and J dropped 7 bases, with 15 bases sitting between them. The CDR3 extends over 14 amino acids. CDR1 and CDR2 from the germline V gene are KGHSH and LQKENI. The CDR3 loop reads CASSLTGLSEKLFF. The CDR3 coding sequence is TGTGCCAGCTCCCTAACCGGTCTGAGTGAAAAACTGTTTTTT.

CDR3 DNA: TGTGCCAGCTCACCACGGCAGGTAACAGATACGCAGTATTTT. Protein sequence: CASSPRQVTDTQYF. The rearrangement joins TRBV18 to TRBJ2-3, with no clear D. Trimming took off 1 base at V and 3 bases at J, with 8 bases between the two ends. The CDR3 runs 14 residues. Germline CDR1 is KGHSH and CDR2 is LQKENI.

V usage is TRBV9 and J usage is TRBJ2-2; 7 nucleotides agree with TRBD1. Trimming removed 3 bases from V and 4 bases from J; junction bases left unmatched: 6. The CDR3 spans 15 residues. Germline loops: CDR1 SGDLS, CDR2 YYNGEE. CDR3 protein: CASSAGQEGTGELFF. The CDR3 DNA is TGTGCCAGCAGCGCCGGACAGGAAGGCACCGGGGAGCTGTTTTTT.